The sample holds many counts of the clone carrying this TCR beta chain. Time point denoted: healthy volunteer bleed at 6 weeks. Total RNA was isolated from whole blood that had not been fractionated. The data were taken from a study of human T cells and chemical hapten exposure. Study-wide background: Slight differences in pooled library volume were the main source of varying TCR yields across samples.

The CDR3 sequence is 14 residues long. Trimming left V 6 bases short and J 0 bases short, with 11 bases between. Germline CDR1 and CDR2: MNHEY and SVGAGI. In the library, unique molecular identifiers were attached to individual cDNA molecules. Per the authors' pipeline: Sequenced samples showed a median of roughly 99,000 TCRs each, with counts running from around 24,000 to 710,000. TCRdb re-analysed the RACE reads in MiXCR, keeping a single row per CDR3 protein. These V and J calls are TCRdb output, not the study's own analysis. The sample has 70,000 to 95,000 distinct CDR3 sequences, about 9.2% seen once.

The J gene is TRBJ1-1, the V gene TRBV6-5; D is ambiguous. The sample was whole blood. This receptor was obtained from a female donor in good health. Some clones in this sample may be carry-over from other donors' samples. CDR3 nucleotides: TGTGCCAGCAGGCCTCCACAGCTGAACACTGAAGCTTTCTTT. This translates into CASRPPQLNTEAFF.